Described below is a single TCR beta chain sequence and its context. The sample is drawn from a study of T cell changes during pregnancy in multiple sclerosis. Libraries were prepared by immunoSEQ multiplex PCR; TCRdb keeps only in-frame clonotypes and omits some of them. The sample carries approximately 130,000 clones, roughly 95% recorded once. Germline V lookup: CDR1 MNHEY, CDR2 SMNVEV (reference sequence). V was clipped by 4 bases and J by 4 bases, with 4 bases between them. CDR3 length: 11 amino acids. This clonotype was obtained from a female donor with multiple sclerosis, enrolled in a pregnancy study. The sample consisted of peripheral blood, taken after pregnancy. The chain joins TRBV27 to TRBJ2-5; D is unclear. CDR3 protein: CASSSGETQYF. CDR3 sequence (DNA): TGTGCCAGCAGTTCCGGAGAGACCCAGTACTTC.